This T cell receptor beta chain came from a study of CD8 T cells in Susac syndrome. General observations from the study: Across the total CD8+ repertoires, sixteen Susac-specific public clones were detected, and across the CD8+ TEMRA repertoires, several such clones were detected. In Susac syndrome, CD8+ expansion was highest in TEMRA and active disease.

Diagnostic criteria for definite or probable disease, in their recently defined form, were met by the patients with Susac syndrome. Isolation of CD8+ and CD4+ T cells was performed negatively, whereas enrichment of TEMRA cells was done by FACS. CDR3 length: 12 residues. From germline, CDR1 is MDHEN and CDR2 SYDVKM. Trimming pared 5 bases from V and 8 bases from J, leaving 12 bases between. The RNA, about 0.45 to 1 ug, was put through reverse transcription using random hexamers. TCRdb re-called the immunoSEQ multiplex PCR reads through MiXCR, storing one row per CDR3 protein. The sample shows 100,000 or so distinct CDR3 sequences, about 96% of them seen only once. With regard to this clonotype: Its antigen is unknown.

Sequencing was carried out using CD8+ T cells from PBMCs. The chain links TRBV28 to TRBJ1-2; D is unclear. The receptor comes from a human donor with Susac syndrome. In DNA, the CDR3 is TGTGCCAGCAGTACCCCCCTTCGAGGCTACACCTTC. Its protein is CASSTPLRGYTF.